This T cell receptor beta chain emerged from a study of blood T cells in healthy people across ages. Broader study findings: Diversity was estimated from one million T cells, and these estimates were considered underestimates. In these data, TCR beta diversity tracked strongly with naive T cell percentage.

CDR1 ENHRY and CDR2 SYGVKD come from the germline V gene. This CDR3 is built from 14 residues. As to this clonotype: Its specificity is not known.

Alongside a J-beta primer mix, a sample-barcoded 5' primer served in a second PCR lasting roughly 6 to 12 cycles. The template-switch adaptor was a 5' adaptor with 12 random nucleotides. It tagged each cDNA molecule. TCRdb used MiXCR to reprocess the 5' RACE reads, holding one entry per CDR3 protein. The table has 920,000 or so distinct CDR3 sequences, around 45% seen once. This TCR derives from a woman aged 55 to 70 in good health. Sequences were obtained from blood. The gene calls are TRBV10-3 and TRBJ2-5; the D is unclear. Near its end, the DNA agrees better with TRBJ2-7, so the J call may be wrong. CDR3 bases: TGTGCCACAGAGACGGAGTTGACACCCTACGAGCAGTACTTC. Translating gives CATETELTPYEQYF.